These 3 T cell receptor beta chains share one sample of origin, sequenced in a study of blood T cell repertoires in COVID-19. TCRdb's copy holds only in-frame clones and misses some; the assay was immunoSEQ multiplex PCR. The sample comprises 150,000 to 200,000 clones, about 90% of which are singletons, and 1% to 1.5% rests with the top ten. The sequenced sample was PBMCs or T cells enriched from blood (not recorded which). The receptors were sampled from a human donor with acute COVID-19. The donor label of this sample is uncertain.

CDR3 sequence (DNA): TGTGCCAGCAGCCCGGGGGGAAATTTTGGCTACACCTTC. Its translation is CASSPGGNFGYTF. V is TRBV9 and J is TRBJ1-2; D possibly corresponds to TRBD1 (5 bases). Trimming cost V 4 bases and J 7 bases, with 14 bases left between them. Germline V gene lookup returns CDR1 SGDLS and CDR2 YYNGEE. The CDR3 is 13 amino acids.

This chain joins TRBV5-1 and TRBJ2-3; a possible D gene is TRBD1 (6 bases). The ends were cut back, 6 bases at V and 2 bases at J, with 13 bases in the middle. The CDR3 loop spans 14 amino acids. Germline CDR1 SGHRS, CDR2 YFSETQ. The CDR3 protein is CASTYRTDTDTQYF. The DNA for the CDR3 is TGCGCCAGCACCTACCGGACAGACACAGATACGCAGTATTTT. Supplemented by reference TRBV5-1 and TRBJ2-3, the full variable domain reads KAGVTQTPRYLIKTRGQQVTLSCSPISGHRSVSWYQQTPGQGLQFLFEYFSETQRNKGNFPGRFSGRQFSNSRSEMNVSTLELGDSALYLCASTYRTDTDTQYFGPGTRLTVL.

V is TRBV4-3 and J is TRBJ2-3; the match to TRBD2 covers 11 bases. The V and J ends lost 2 bases and 6 bases, in that order; junction bases with no gene match: 7. The CDR3 has 16 residues. Germline CDR1 reads LGHNA; CDR2 reads YSLEER. The chain's CDR3 is CASSQSASGGTDTQYF. The CDR3, as DNA: TGCGCCAGCAGCCAATCCGCTAGCGGGGGGACCGATACGCAGTATTTT.